These T cell receptor beta chains were read from a single sample in a study of memory CD4+ T cells and cytomegalovirus serostatus. The table came from immunoSEQ multiplex PCR; TCRdb's copy has only in-frame clones and leaves some out. The sample contains 40,000 to 45,000 clones, about 80% of which appear only once. Sequenced: memory CD4+ T cells from blood. These receptors came from an adult in good health and CMV-seronegative. CDR3s leave out the opening cysteine and the closing phenylalanine or tryptophan.

v_gene	j_gene	CDR3aa
TRBV5-1	TRBJ1-1	ASSPGGAPNTEAF
TRBV15	TRBJ2-5	ATSRQLEETQY
TRBV19	TRBJ1-2	ASSMGTDINYGYT
TRBV9	TRBJ1-6	ASSAFGVDNSPLH
TRBV28	TRBJ2-7	ASRSGGNSYEQY
TRBV2	TRBJ2-5	ASSAGQGQGETQY
TRBV7-2	TRBJ2-7	ASRGQGDEQY
TRBV27	TRBJ2-1	ASRWDYLADNEQF
TRBV7-9	TRBJ2-7	ASSFSGRQSYEQY
TRBV6-5	TRBJ1-3	ASSLRRSTGNTIY
TRBV28	TRBJ1-2	ASSLPRGSRYGYT
TRBV7-9	TRBJ2-3	ASSLPDHLLTDTQY
TRBV6-6	TRBJ1-1	AGRQGWDTEAF
TRBV29-1	TRBJ2-1	STQDRGNYNEQF
TRBV7-2	TRBJ1-6	ASSQGRDSPLH
TRBV4-1	TRBJ2-1	ASSPGISYNEQF
TRBV6-5	TRBJ2-5	ASSYSSGGWWETQY
TRBV9	TRBJ1-2	ASSVGLGGRVNYGYT
TRBV4-1	TRBJ2-1	ASSVLLISYNEQF
TRBV4-1	TRBJ1-4	ASSQDLRGLANEKLF
TRBV18	TRBJ1-2	ASSPSEGYGYT
TRBV7-9	TRBJ1-4	ASSLGDRGLREKLF
TRBV29-1	TRBJ2-5	SARSGGAVETQY
TRBV28	TRBJ1-6	ASSLPYGQANNSPLH
TRBV30	TRBJ2-2	AWRTSGEGGELF
TRBV6-5	TRBJ1-6	ASSYSGQGYNSPLH
TRBV11-1	TRBJ2-7	ASSPTPQGAYEQY
TRBV10-3	TRBJ1-5	AISAQGSNQPQH
TRBV6-1	TRBJ1-1	ASSESWGNTEAF
TRBV19	TRBJ2-3	ASSRQISTDTQY
TRBV7-6	TRBJ2-1	ASSYNQYNEQF
TRBV11-3	TRBJ1-1	ASSKGGTDLNTEAF
TRBV7-9	TRBJ2-5	ASSLRGQQETQY
TRBV5-4	TRBJ2-5	ASSQYSTGETQY
TRBV30	TRBJ1-1	AWSAAFGMGNTEAF
TRBV5-1	TRBJ1-4	ASSRDSNEKLF
TRBV6-5	TRBJ1-2	ASSSDRVGYT
TRBV9	TRBJ2-1	ASSLSGGPGNEQF
TRBV15	TRBJ1-2	ATSREMGRASYGYT
TRBV4-1	TRBJ2-5	ASSPRAIEGTKGTQY
TRBV15	TRBJ1-6	ATSRDRQGGSPLH
TRBV20-1	TRBJ2-1	SARTSNEQF
TRBV6-5	TRBJ1-6	ASSDRGRDSPLH
TRBV6-5	TRBJ1-6	ASRDSGGSSPLH
TRBV5-1	TRBJ2-7	ASSLFGQTSSYEQY
TRBV7-3	TRBJ1-2	ASSLTGQGNNYGYT
TRBV29-1	TRBJ1-1	SVIQGGTEAF
TRBV6-6	TRBJ1-1	ASSYSPEEKAF
TRBV5-1	TRBJ1-3	ASSSSGQNSGNTIY
TRBV11-1	TRBJ2-5	ASSAVTGGIETQY
TRBV28	TRBJ1-1	ASSFGGQSNTEAF
TRBV9	TRBJ1-1	ASSVGGVNTEAF
TRBV5-1	TRBJ1-3	ASSLSNAGYLSHSGNTIY
TRBV2	TRBJ1-5	ASSDKAGGQPQH
TRBV6-5	TRBJ1-2	ASSYGGTLNYGYT
TRBV5-8	TRBJ1-4	ASSPGTDATNEKLF
TRBV18	TRBJ2-2	ASSSYRETGELF
TRBV6-4	TRBJ1-6	ASLRDTRMYSPLH
TRBV30	TRBJ2-1	AWSVKSGLTLTYNEQF
TRBV6-5	TRBJ1-2	ASSYQTGVGYGYT